This entry describes one T cell receptor beta chain. There is no known antigen for this receptor. No quality values exist for individual bases; no much larger clone is one base distant. The data originate from a study of shared clonotypes between healthy human individuals (TCRdb year 2020). Notes on the research overall: The cohort comprised a couple of women and a few men aged 18 to 49 years. For each donor, CD4 naive and CD4 memory were each given three plates, CD8 naive was given two plates, and CD8 memory was given one plate. The study deeply sequenced blood TCR repertoires of several healthy adults to estimate repertoire size and the extent of clonotype sharing between individuals. Libraries were prepared and TCR repertoires were sequenced by different laboratories using diverse techniques, in order to increase sequencing depth and limit assay-specific biases. Leukapheresis yielded between about 0.9 and 10 billion PBMCs per donor.

Including cysteine and phenylalanine, the CDR3 has 13 amino acids. Just CDR3 DNA is preserved here, 39 bases in frame from base 1. V and J are truncated by 7 bases and 7 bases respectively, leaving an intervening sequence of 17 bases. The CDR1 and CDR2 encoded by the germline V gene are MNHNS and SASEGT. CD8 naive samples consisted of CD45RO-negative cells that were positively selected for CCR7, yielding a CD45RA+CCR7+ population without TemRA cells. The donors were healthy, HIV-negative adults who had no recently reported acute infections or vaccinations. Every donor was a Caucasian adult residing in Nashville, Tennessee, USA. After blood collection by leukapheresis, PBMCs were isolated using Ficoll-Histopaque density gradient centrifugation and then cryopreserved in the vapor phase of liquid nitrogen. Purity and quantity of every magnetically sorted T cell population were checked by analytical flow cytometry. From each sorted fraction, genomic DNA was isolated and quantified by UV absorbance on a Nanodrop 2000c.

Broad study findings and their caveats: Because the study included only a small number of donors, the genetic and exposure-history diversity represented was limited. Estimated clonotype richness was generally larger for naive than for memory subsets. Based on pairwise subsampling, the degree of clonotype sharing among donors was expected to be affected by sequencing depth. When a few donors were compared, the shared fraction of clonotypes was around 4.6% for naive CD4, 3.5% to 4% for naive CD8, more than 2% for memory CD4, and 0.3% to 0.5% for memory CD8. Compared with non-shared clonotypes, the clonotypes found in all four sorted-subset donors had higher generation probabilities. Sampling was restricted to blood, and TCR repertoires in tissue are likely to differ from TCR repertoires in blood. Incomplete sequencing was indicated by rarefaction of sorted-subset datasets, despite the large sequencing depth.

TCR CDR3 regions were amplified from genomic DNA by multiplex PCR using the deep immunoSEQ assay. Genomic DNA extracted from each cell subset was distributed evenly over all wells of several immunoSEQ 96-well plates, and each plate served as one replicate. Each replicate PCR for sorted subsets received about 180 ng genomic DNA, equal to roughly 29,000 T cell genomes. Purified libraries were quantified with a Qubit 3.0 fluorometer, sized on a Bioanalyzer 2100, and re-quantified with the KAPA Library Quantification kit. Each immunoSEQ 96-well plate was sequenced on its own single-read 150-cycle Illumina NextSeq 550 flow cell. Per the source publication's procedure: Because only junctional sequences without quality scores were contained in the immunoSEQ output, filtering matching that applied to full-length reads could not be performed. Sequences were annotated with PyIR, a Python wrapper for IgBLAST v1.9, and V/J genes and CDR3 were assigned using IMGT germline references. Any read was removed if the V/J assignment was weak (E-value above 1e-6), the CDR3 was missing, or the read contained stop codons, out-of-frame junctions, or ambiguous translated residues. V3J clonotypes were defined by identical inferred V gene, J gene, and CDR3 amino acid sequence. Percentage overlap between repertoires was calculated by dividing the number of shared unique clonotypes by the size of the smaller repertoire. Repertoire richness was assessed with RTK rarefaction, the Chao1 estimator, and Recon v2.1 estimates of unobserved clonotypes. For all TCRbeta clonotypes obtained by the gDNA method from a few donors, generation probabilities were computed with OLGA. The source is immuneACCESS, and TCRdb retained only in-frame sequences with V and J called. Part of the clones is not carried over; for the studies checked, unresolved V genes explain less than half of this, and the remainder is unexplained. Clone size and V and J calls were adopted from that table, with D and trimming inferred from the DNA. This sample is represented by about 2.2 million clones; about 94% of them were singletons. The top ten clonotypes cover approximately 1.7% of the sample.

The receptor chain draws on TRBV6-1 and TRBJ2-7; D gene: possibly TRBD1, on 5 matching bases. The sequenced sample consisted of naive CD8+ T cells from PBMCs. In light of the paper, this sample's cell subset or site label describes: CD45RA+CCR7+. This TCR was recovered from a man aged 18 to 29 in good health. Some clones in this sample may be carry-over from other donors' samples. The sequenced DNA: TGTGCCAGCAACCCAGGGCCCGGTCGGGAGCAGTACTTC. Its protein reads: CASNPGPGREQYF.